The rows below give T cell receptor beta chains drawn from one sample of a study of lymphopenia after photon versus proton radiotherapy. TCRdb keeps only in-frame clones here, not all; method: immunoSEQ multiplex PCR. This repertoire shows about 27,000 clones, approximately 86% found once; its top ten account for less than 20%. Here the sequenced sample was peripheral blood, taken from a patient treated with photon-based radiotherapy. These receptors all come from a man aged 50-60 years with gastric cancer. Each CDR3 is given with its conserved first and last residue. A D gene is named only where the DNA matches it firmly. Clone size is stated in some rows and not others, as once, few, many or a class when expanded.

abundance	v_gene	j_gene	d_gene	CDR3nt	CDR3aa
few	TRBV9	TRBJ2-1	NA	TGTGCCAGCAGCGGTGGGAGTGGGTTCGAGCAGTTCTTC	CASSGGSGFEQFF
NA	TRBV2	TRBJ1-2	NA	TGTGCCAGCAGACTTGGAGGGGGTTTGGACTATGGCTACACCTTC	CASRLGGGLDYGYTF
NA	TRBV14	TRBJ2-7	NA	TGTGCCAGCAGCCACGCGGGGGCTGGCGAGCAGTACTTC	CASSHAGAGEQYF
NA	TRBV30	TRBJ2-5	NA	TGTGCCTGGAGTACGGGAGAGACCCAGTACTTC	CAWSTGETQYF
NA	TRBV30	TRBJ1-1	NA	TGTGCCTGGAGTGCGAAGAACACTGAAGCTTTCTTT	CAWSAKNTEAFF
NA	TRBV5-1	TRBJ2-3	TRBD2	TGCGCCAGCAGCTGGACTAGCGGGGGCAAAGATACGCAGTATTTT	CASSWTSGGKDTQYF
NA	TRBV5-1	TRBJ1-1	NA	TGCGCCAGCAGGCAGACGGGGAACACTGAAGCTTTCTTT	CASRQTGNTEAFF
NA	TRBV2	TRBJ1-4	NA	TGTGCCAGCGGGGCACGGGACACTAATGAAAAACTGTTTTTT	CASGARDTNEKLFF
NA	TRBV15	TRBJ2-5	NA	TGTGCCACCAGCAGAGATAACGGGGTAGAGACCCAGTACTTC	CATSRDNGVETQYF
NA	TRBV27	TRBJ2-1	NA	TGTGCCAGCAGTTTACAGTCTCGGGGAACGAATGAGCAGTTCTTC	CASSLQSRGTNEQFF
NA	TRBV5-1	TRBJ2-5	TRBD2	TGCGCCAGCAGCTTGGAGGCGTCTAGCGGGGGGTTTTACTTC	CASSLEASSGGFYF
NA	TRBV30	TRBJ1-5	NA	TGTGCCTGGACTGACAGTAGCAATCAGCCCCAGCATTTT	CAWTDSSNQPQHF
NA	TRBV5-6	TRBJ2-5	NA	TGTGCCAGCAGCTCCTCCAGAGACACCTGGACCCAGTACTTC	CASSSSRDTWTQYF
NA	TRBV7-9	TRBJ1-1	NA	TGTGCCAGCCGGGCGCTTATGAACACTGAAGCTTTCTTT	CASRALMNTEAFF
NA	TRBV30	TRBJ1-4	NA	TGTGCCTGGAGTGCCAGGATTCAAGAAAAACTGTTTTTT	CAWSARIQEKLFF
NA	TRBV5-1	TRBJ1-1	NA	TGCGCCTCATCCGAGCTTTCTAACACTGAAGCTTTCTTT	CASSELSNTEAFF
NA	TRBV2	TRBJ1-4	TRBD1	TGTGCCAGAAGGACAGGCGGGAGTGAAAAACTGTTTTTT	CARRTGGSEKLFF
NA	TRBV7-2	TRBJ2-5	TRBD2	TGTGCCAGCAGCTTATGGGGAGGGTTCGGGGAGACCCAGTACTTC	CASSLWGGFGETQYF
NA	TRBV7-9	TRBJ2-6	TRBD1	TGTGCCAGCAGACGAACCGGGACAGGTTTATCTGGGGCCAACGTCCTGACTTTC	CASRRTGTGLSGANVLTF
NA	TRBV7-2	TRBJ2-7	NA	TGTGCCAGCAGCTCCGGATGGTACGAGCAGTACTTC	CASSSGWYEQYF
NA	TRBV6-9	TRBJ1-6	NA	TGTGCCAGCACTTTGGGACCCCTCCACTTT	CASTLGPLHF
NA	TRBV21-1	TRBJ2-5	NA	TGTGCCAGCAGCAATCAATCGACAGGTCGGAAGACCCAGTACTTC	CASSNQSTGRKTQYF
NA	TRBV2	TRBJ1-5	NA	TGTGCCAGCAGCAGGACGCCCAGCAATCAGCCCCAGCATTTT	CASSRTPSNQPQHF
NA	TRBV5-5	TRBJ2-2	NA	TGTGCCAGCAGCTTGGGGCCAAACACCGGGGAGCTGTTTTTT	CASSLGPNTGELFF
NA	TRBV11-3	TRBJ2-2	TRBD1	TGTGCCAGCAGGCCGGGACAGGGGAACACCGGGGAGCTGTTTTTT	CASRPGQGNTGELFF
few	TRBV27	TRBJ1-5	NA	TGTGCCAGCAGTAACAGGGTGGGTCAGCCCCAGCATTTT	CASSNRVGQPQHF
NA	TRBV19	TRBJ1-5	NA	TGTGCCAGTAGTATAGGTCAGGTTTACAATCAGCCCCAGCATTTT	CASSIGQVYNQPQHF
NA	TRBV19	TRBJ1-2	NA	TGTGCCAGTAGTATGACAGGCGAAAGCTATGGCTACACCTTC	CASSMTGESYGYTF
NA	TRBV27	TRBJ1-3	NA	TGTGCCAGCTCGAAGGGCTCTGGAAACACCATATATTTT	CASSKGSGNTIYF
NA	TRBV2	TRBJ2-3	NA	TGTGCGATATGGAGGGGGTCTAGCACAGATACGCAGTATTTT	CAIWRGSSTDTQYF
NA	TRBV15	TRBJ1-6	TRBD1	TGTGCCACCAGTGGACAGGGAATTAATTCACCCCTCCACTTT	CATSGQGINSPLHF
NA	TRBV19	TRBJ1-1	NA	TGTGCCAGTAGTGAGGCCCAGGGAAAGCATGATGAAGCTTTCTTT	CASSEAQGKHDEAFF
NA	TRBV5-6	TRBJ1-2	TRBD1	TGTGCCAGCAGCTTGCCTCTGACAGGGGGCGGTGGCTACACCTTC	CASSLPLTGGGGYTF
NA	TRBV18	TRBJ1-1	NA	TGTGCCAGCGGGGCGGGGAACACTGAAGCTTTCTTT	CASGAGNTEAFF